A single sample is the source of the 7 T cell receptor beta chains below, sequenced in a study of PD-L1 blockade in urothelial cancer. Produced via immunoSEQ multiplex PCR; TCRdb's table is partial and in-frame only. This sample has 60,000 to 65,000 clones, with 65% to 90% found just once. Described time point: pretreatment peripheral blood. This specimen consisted of PBMCs, obtained around atezolizumab (anti-PD-L1) treatment. Every receptor here comes from a man in his 70s with urothelial cancer.

The CDR3 DNA follows: TGCGCCAGCAGCTTGGGCCAGGGAGGACTTGAGCAGTTCTTC. This gives the protein CASSLGQGGLEQFF. The chain links TRBV5-1 to TRBJ2-1; D may be TRBD2 (6 bases). The CDR3 totals 14 residues. The germline V and J ends were trimmed by 0 bases and 9 bases, with 13 bases remaining between them. The germline CDR1 and CDR2 sequences are SGHRS and YFSETQ.

This chain connects TRBV27 to TRBJ1-2, with 10 bases matching TRBD1. J lost 3 bases, V lost 5 bases, and 6 bases had no gene match. CDR3 length: 15 residues. Germline V gene lookup returns CDR1 MNHEY and CDR2 SMNVEV (reference sequence). The CDR3 spells CASSTRQGADYGYTF. CDR3 DNA sequence: TGTGCCAGCAGTACCCGACAGGGGGCTGACTATGGCTACACCTTC.

The DNA of the CDR3 is TGTGCCAGCAGCCCCCGACAGGGGCAGATCTACGAGCAGTACTTC. Residues: CASSPRQGQIYEQYF. The rearrangement uses TRBV5-4 and TRBJ2-7, with 8 bases lining up with TRBD1. The J segment lost 3 bases and the V segment lost 4 bases, leaving 9 bases of the junction unmatched. The CDR3 loop spans 15 amino acids. Germline loops: CDR1 SGHNT, CDR2 YYREEE (reference sequence). Drawing the rest from reference TRBV5-4 and TRBJ2-7, the complete variable domain is ETGVTQSPTHLIKTRGQQVTLRCSSQSGHNTVSWYQQALGQGPQFIFQYYREEENGRGNFPPRFSGLQFPNYSSELNVNALELDDSALYLCASSPRQGQIYEQYFGPGTRLTVT.

V gene TRBV5-1 combines with J gene TRBJ2-1; 10 bases are a match to TRBD2. Germline values: CDR1 SGHRS, CDR2 YFSETQ. The V segment lost 10 bases and the J segment 5 bases; nucleotides outside the gene matches: 9. The CDR3 is 14 residues long. CDR3 in DNA: TGCGCCTCAAGGGAACTAGCGGGACACAATGAGCAGTTCTTC. Translation gives CASRELAGHNEQFF.

A few counts support this clone. V and J are TRBV5-4 and TRBJ1-2; no firm D call. V was pared by 0 bases and J by 7 bases, with 7 bases between. Germline CDR1 and CDR2: SGHNT and YYREEE (reference sequence). The CDR3 is made up of 12 amino acids. The CDR3 bases are TGTGCCAGCAGCTTGGTAGCGGGTGGCTACACCTTC. This gives the protein CASSLVAGGYTF.

The V call is TRBV18, the J call TRBJ2-2; TRBD1 might be the D (5 bases). Trimming cost V 1 base and J 4 bases, with 13 bases left between them. This CDR3 has 16 amino acids. Germline V lookup: CDR1 KGHSH, CDR2 LQKENI. For the CDR3, the DNA is TGTGCCAGCTCACCACGCCAGGGCTCGGGCACCGGGGAGCTGTTTTTT. Residues: CASSPRQGSGTGELFF.

The rearrangement joins TRBV18 to TRBJ1-5, with 11 nucleotides matching TRBD1. The CDR3 has 19 residues. Germline CDR1 and CDR2: KGHSH and LQKENI. The ends lost 3 bases at V and 0 bases at J; junction bases unmatched: 10. The CDR3 is CASSPLGQGGDNSNQPQHF. The CDR3 bases are TGTGCCAGCTCACCGCTGGGACAGGGGGGAGATAATAGCAATCAGCCCCAGCATTTT.